Listed below are T cell receptor beta chains from one sample, sequenced in a study of T cells in Graves' hyperthyroidism and ophthalmopathy. MiXCR was run by TCRdb on the multiplex PCR reads, yielding one entry per CDR3 protein. This table has about 260,000 distinct CDR3 sequences, about 16% appearing once. The sequencing sample was made of blood. These TCRs come from a young woman with Graves' ophthalmopathy. The CDR3 runs from the conserved cysteine through the conserved F or W. Each record gives: CDR3 protein, CDR3 DNA, D gene, J gene, clone size, V gene. D genes are given only for firm matches. The listing skips clone size in some rows; elsewhere it reads once, few, many or a size class.

CDR3: CASSLDITGEVNTEAFF
DNA: TGTGCCAGCAGCTTAGATATAACAGGGGAGGTGAACACTGAAGCTTTCTTT
D: TRBD1
J: TRBJ1-1
size: many
V: TRBV11-3

CDR3: CASRWARTEAFF
DNA: TGTGCCAGCAGGTGGGCGAGAACTGAAGCTTTCTTT
D: .
J: TRBJ1-1
size: many
V: TRBV2

CDR3: CATRNRDDEQYF
DNA: TGTGCCACTCGAAATAGGGACGACGAGCAGTACTTC
D: .
J: TRBJ2-7
size: many
V: TRBV19

CDR3: CASSGGRLNNEQFF
DNA: TGTGCCAGCTCTGGCGGGAGGCTCAACAATGAGCAGTTCTTC
D: TRBD2
J: TRBJ2-1
size: many
V: TRBV19

CDR3: CASSLAMGGEAKNIQYF
DNA: TGCGCCAGCAGCTTGGCAATGGGGGGTGAAGCCAAAAACATTCAGTACTTC
D: .
J: TRBJ2-4
size: many
V: TRBV5-1

CDR3: CASSAHDTYEQYF
DNA: TGTGCCAGCAGTGCGCATGACACCTACGAGCAGTACTTC
D: .
J: TRBJ2-7
size: many
V: TRBV6-1

CDR3: CASSYSRDRGTDTQYF
DNA: TGTGCCAGCAGTTACTCGAGGGACAGGGGTACAGATACGCAGTATTTT
D: TRBD1
J: TRBJ2-3
size: many
V: TRBV6-2/TRBV6-3

CDR3: CASSRRSGDNEQFF
DNA: TGTGCCAGCAGTCGTCGTAGCGGGGATAATGAGCAGTTCTTC
D: TRBD2
J: TRBJ2-1
size: few
V: TRBV28

CDR3: CASSFRTDYGYTF
DNA: TGTGCCAGCAGTTTTCGGACAGACTATGGCTACACCTTC
D: .
J: TRBJ1-2
size: .
V: TRBV28

CDR3: CSARVRDSGANVLTF
DNA: TGCAGTGCTAGAGTCAGGGACTCTGGGGCCAACGTCCTGACTTTC
D: .
J: TRBJ2-6
size: .
V: TRBV20-1

CDR3: CASRPAGVGNNEQFF
DNA: TGTGCCAGCAGACCGGCGGGGGTGGGGAACAATGAGCAGTTCTTC
D: TRBD2
J: TRBJ2-1
size: many
V: TRBV12-3/TRBV12-4

CDR3: CASSLTPSGRGFTDTQYF
DNA: TGTGCCAGCAGTTTAACCCCTTCGGGGCGGGGCTTCACAGATACGCAGTATTTT
D: .
J: TRBJ2-3
size: many
V: TRBV27

CDR3: CASSLEGHGDEQFF
DNA: TGTGCCAGCAGCTTAGAAGGGCACGGGGATGAGCAGTTCTTC
D: .
J: TRBJ2-1
size: many
V: TRBV11-2

CDR3: CSARDEGALAVYEQYF
DNA: TGCAGTGCTAGAGATGAGGGGGCACTAGCTGTCTACGAGCAGTACTTC
D: .
J: TRBJ2-7
size: many
V: TRBV20-1

CDR3: CASIRTGVVTEAFF
DNA: TGTGCCAGTATCCGGACAGGGGTTGTGACTGAAGCTTTCTTT
D: TRBD1
J: TRBJ1-1
size: .
V: TRBV19

CDR3: CSARGVSGGVVETQYF
DNA: TGCAGTGCTAGAGGGGTTAGCGGGGGGGTTGTAGAGACCCAGTACTTC
D: TRBD2
J: TRBJ2-5
size: many
V: TRBV20-1

CDR3: CASSEGDRAYEQYF
DNA: TGTGCCAGCAGTGAAGGGGACAGGGCCTACGAGCAGTACTTC
D: TRBD1
J: TRBJ2-7
size: .
V: TRBV6-1

CDR3: CASSFGDYEQYF
DNA: TGTGCCAGCAGTTTCGGAGACTACGAGCAGTACTTC
D: .
J: TRBJ2-7
size: .
V: TRBV12-3/TRBV12-4

CDR3: CASSAQASGFYNEQFF
DNA: TGTGCCAGCTCTGCCCAGGCTAGCGGCTTCTACAATGAGCAGTTCTTC
D: TRBD2
J: TRBJ2-1
size: once
V: TRBV2

CDR3: CASSLGDLLRNEQYF
DNA: TGTGCCAGCAGCTTAGGTGATTTATTGAGGAACGAGCAGTACTTC
D: .
J: TRBJ2-7
size: many
V: TRBV7-6

CDR3: CSARGEGSGNIQYF
DNA: TGCAGTGCTAGAGGGGAGGGGTCAGGGAACATTCAGTACTTC
D: TRBD2
J: TRBJ2-4
size: .
V: TRBV20-1

CDR3: CASSVPGSDGYTF
DNA: TGTGCCAGCAGCGTACCAGGGTCTGATGGCTACACCTTC
D: .
J: TRBJ1-2
size: many
V: TRBV9

CDR3: CASSPAPFDYNEQFF
DNA: TGTGCCAGCAGCCCAGCCCCCTTCGATTACAATGAGCAGTTCTTC
D: .
J: TRBJ2-1
size: few
V: TRBV7-9

CDR3: CSASLSGGRETQYF
DNA: TGCAGTGCTAGTTTGTCGGGGGGGCGAGAGACCCAGTACTTC
D: TRBD2
J: TRBJ2-5
size: few
V: TRBV20-1

CDR3: CAISDRGRGHGYTF
DNA: TGTGCCATCAGTGACCGGGGTCGCGGCCATGGCTACACCTTC
D: .
J: TRBJ1-2
size: many
V: TRBV10-3

CDR3: CASSQDWYRSVGNTIYF
DNA: TGTGCCAGCAGCCAAGATTGGTACCGCTCTGTGGGAAACACCATATATTTT
D: .
J: TRBJ1-3
size: many
V: TRBV3-1

CDR3: CASTPGGARGNTIYF
DNA: TGTGCCAGCACCCCGGGGGGGGCGAGGGGAAACACCATATATTTT
D: .
J: TRBJ1-3
size: many
V: TRBV28

CDR3: CASSGRVSNQPQHF
DNA: TGTGCCAGCAGTGGCAGGGTCAGCAATCAGCCCCAGCATTTT
D: .
J: TRBJ1-5
size: many
V: TRBV28

CDR3: CASSTGSTNYGYTF
DNA: TGTGCCAGCAGTACCGGGAGCACCAACTATGGCTACACCTTC
D: .
J: TRBJ1-2
size: .
V: TRBV28

CDR3: CASSLTAGGSADTQYF
DNA: TGCGCCAGCAGCTTAACGGCGGGAGGTAGCGCAGATACGCAGTATTTT
D: TRBD2
J: TRBJ2-3
size: .
V: TRBV5-1

CDR3: CASSGSEQFF
DNA: TGTGCCAGCAGTGGAAGTGAGCAGTTCTTC
D: .
J: TRBJ2-1
size: .
V: TRBV9